The clone carrying this TCR beta chain was found many times. This specimen comes from a study of T cells in Graves' hyperthyroidism and ophthalmopathy. About the research overall: Peripheral blood draws took place at initial diagnosis, ahead of any treatment.

Researchers amplified the TCR beta CDR3 regions from RNA transcripts. Primed by the HTBI set, a first-round RT-PCR was run on the TCR CDR3. TCRdb recomputed calls from the multiplex PCR reads with MiXCR, one row per CDR3 protein. The data hold approximately 400,000 distinct CDR3 sequences, with approximately 14% observed a single time. The length of the CDR3 is 12 residues. Trimming at V came to 5 bases and at J to 6 bases, leaving 3 bases not matched to a gene. Germline lookup yields CDR1 PRHDT and CDR2 FYEKMQ (reference sequence). The sequence derives from a woman between 18 and 29 years old with Graves' hyperthyroidism that later progressed to Graves' ophthalmopathy. This chain connects TRBV13 to TRBJ1-2; 7 bases map to TRBD1. Sequenced sample: blood. DNA for the CDR3: TGTGCCAGCAGCCTCGGGACAGATGGCTACACCTTC. Encoded protein: CASSLGTDGYTF.